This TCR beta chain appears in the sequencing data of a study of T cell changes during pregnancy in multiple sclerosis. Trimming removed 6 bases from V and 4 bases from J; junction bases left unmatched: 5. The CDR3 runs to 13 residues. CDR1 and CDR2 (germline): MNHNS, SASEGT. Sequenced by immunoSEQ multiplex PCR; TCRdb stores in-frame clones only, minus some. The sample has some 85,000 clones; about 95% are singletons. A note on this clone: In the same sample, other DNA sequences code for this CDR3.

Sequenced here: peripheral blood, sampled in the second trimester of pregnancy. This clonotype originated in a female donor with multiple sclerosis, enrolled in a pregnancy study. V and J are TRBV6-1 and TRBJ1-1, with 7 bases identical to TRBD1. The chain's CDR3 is CASRDRAFTEAFF. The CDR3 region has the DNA TGTGCCAGCAGAGACAGGGCCTTCACTGAAGCTTTCTTT.